The rows below give T cell receptor beta chains drawn from one sample of a study of patients and donors after allogeneic stem cell transplantation. TCRdb ran MiXCR on the RT-PCR reads and lists one entry per CDR3 protein. The table shows about 160,000 distinct CDR3 sequences, with approximately 40% occurring only once. Sequences were obtained from blood, either unsorted or a sorted T cell fraction (not recorded which). All receptors derive from a human donor who was either an allogeneic HSCT recipient or a stem cell or donor lymphocyte infusion donor (not recorded which). It is not recorded whose cells these are; they may come from a transplant donor. The CDR3 runs from the conserved cysteine through the conserved F or W. The D gene is left open where the match is weak. Only part of the rows carry a size: once, few, many, or a class if the clone is expanded.

V gene: TRBV24-1
D gene: -
J gene: TRBJ1-5
clone size: few
CDR3 DNA: TGTGCCACCAGTCGGGACTTTTCCAATCAGCCCCAGCATTTT
CDR3 protein: CATSRDFSNQPQHF

V gene: TRBV7-8
D gene: -
J gene: TRBJ1-5
clone size: -
CDR3 DNA: TGTGCCAGCAGCTTAGCGTGGGGGTCAAATCAGCCCCAGCATTTT
CDR3 protein: CASSLAWGSNQPQHF

V gene: TRBV12-3/TRBV12-4
D gene: -
J gene: TRBJ1-1
clone size: few
CDR3 DNA: TGTGCCAGCAGTTTAGGGCAGGGTATCGGGAACACTGAAGCTTTCTTT
CDR3 protein: CASSLGQGIGNTEAFF

V gene: TRBV12-3/TRBV12-4
D gene: -
J gene: TRBJ2-1
clone size: once
CDR3 DNA: TGTGCCAGCAGGGGGACGGAGGAACATTACAATGAGCAGTTCTTC
CDR3 protein: CASRGTEEHYNEQFF

V gene: TRBV12-3/TRBV12-4
D gene: -
J gene: TRBJ1-1
clone size: -
CDR3 DNA: TGTGCCAGCAGCCCCCAAACGTCGGCAGGGCTTTCGAACACTGAAGCTTTCTTT
CDR3 protein: CASSPQTSAGLSNTEAFF

V gene: TRBV7-2
D gene: -
J gene: TRBJ1-2
clone size: -
CDR3 DNA: TGTGCCAGCAGCCAAGGAAATGGGTATGGCTACACCTTC
CDR3 protein: CASSQGNGYGYTF

V gene: TRBV12-3/TRBV12-4
D gene: -
J gene: TRBJ1-2
clone size: few
CDR3 DNA: TGTGCCAGCAGTCGCACAGGAAGCTATGGCTACACCTTC
CDR3 protein: CASSRTGSYGYTF

V gene: TRBV28
D gene: -
J gene: TRBJ1-5
clone size: -
CDR3 DNA: TGTGCCAGCAGAACTACTGGGGAGGGCAATCAGCCCCAGCATTTT
CDR3 protein: CASRTTGEGNQPQHF

V gene: TRBV15
D gene: -
J gene: TRBJ1-5
clone size: few
CDR3 DNA: TGTGCCACCAGCAGAGATCGCACGGGAGGCAATCAGCCCCAGCATTTT
CDR3 protein: CATSRDRTGGNQPQHF

V gene: TRBV11-2
D gene: TRBD1
J gene: TRBJ1-4
clone size: many
CDR3 DNA: TGTGCCAGCAGCTCCCACAGGGGGGTCGAAAAACTGTTTTTT
CDR3 protein: CASSSHRGVEKLFF

V gene: TRBV7-6
D gene: TRBD2
J gene: TRBJ2-1
clone size: -
CDR3 DNA: TGTGCCAGCAGCTTTACCCCGAGTAGCGGGGGGCGTTTGAATGAGCAGTTCTTC
CDR3 protein: CASSFTPSSGGRLNEQFF

V gene: TRBV27
D gene: -
J gene: TRBJ1-1
clone size: few
CDR3 DNA: TGTGCCAGCAGCCCCTTTTCGCGGAACACTGAAGCTTTCTTT
CDR3 protein: CASSPFSRNTEAFF

V gene: TRBV6-5
D gene: TRBD1
J gene: TRBJ1-2
clone size: -
CDR3 DNA: TGTGCCAGCAGTTACTCGTTGACAGGGGGCGCAGAAGGCTACACCTTC
CDR3 protein: CASSYSLTGGAEGYTF

V gene: TRBV7-8
D gene: TRBD1
J gene: TRBJ2-1
clone size: -
CDR3 DNA: TGTGCCAGCAGCTTAGGCCAGGGGGCATATGAGCAGTTCTTC
CDR3 protein: CASSLGQGAYEQFF

V gene: TRBV7-6
D gene: -
J gene: TRBJ2-3
clone size: -
CDR3 DNA: TGTGCCAGCAGCTCCCTACTCAAGGGAAGAGGAGATACGCAGTATTTT
CDR3 protein: CASSSLLKGRGDTQYF

V gene: TRBV7-9
D gene: -
J gene: TRBJ2-3
clone size: -
CDR3 DNA: TGTGCCAGCAGCCCACAACCTAGCACAGATACGCAGTATTTT
CDR3 protein: CASSPQPSTDTQYF

V gene: TRBV6-5
D gene: -
J gene: TRBJ1-1
clone size: -
CDR3 DNA: TGTGCCAGCAGTTACGACACAATAAACACTGAAGCTTTCTTT
CDR3 protein: CASSYDTINTEAFF

V gene: TRBV20-1
D gene: -
J gene: TRBJ2-3
clone size: -
CDR3 DNA: TGCAGTGCTGCTAAAGGCACAGATACGCAGTATTTT
CDR3 protein: CSAAKGTDTQYF

V gene: TRBV13
D gene: -
J gene: TRBJ2-5
clone size: -
CDR3 DNA: TGTGCCAGCAGCTTATGGAAGGAACAGCAAGCAGAGACCCAGTACTTC
CDR3 protein: CASSLWKEQQAETQYF

V gene: TRBV29-1
D gene: TRBD1
J gene: TRBJ1-2
clone size: few
CDR3 DNA: TGCAGCGTAAAAAGACAGGGAGGCTATGGCTACACCTTC
CDR3 protein: CSVKRQGGYGYTF

V gene: TRBV7-9
D gene: TRBD1
J gene: TRBJ1-1
clone size: -
CDR3 DNA: TGTGCCAGCAGCCCGGGACAGCCCGGCGGGGCTTTCTTT
CDR3 protein: CASSPGQPGGAFF

V gene: TRBV10-3
D gene: TRBD1
J gene: TRBJ1-1
clone size: few
CDR3 DNA: TGTGCCTCGGGGAGACAGGGGGTTCGGAACACTGAAGCTTTCTTT
CDR3 protein: CASGRQGVRNTEAFF

V gene: TRBV2
D gene: TRBD1
J gene: TRBJ1-2
clone size: -
CDR3 DNA: TGTGCCAGCAGTAAGGACAGGGGTAGAGGCTATGGCTACACCTTC
CDR3 protein: CASSKDRGRGYGYTF

V gene: TRBV20-1
D gene: -
J gene: TRBJ1-3
clone size: few
CDR3 DNA: TGCAGTGCTGGCCGGTTACTTGGAAACACCATATATTTT
CDR3 protein: CSAGRLLGNTIYF